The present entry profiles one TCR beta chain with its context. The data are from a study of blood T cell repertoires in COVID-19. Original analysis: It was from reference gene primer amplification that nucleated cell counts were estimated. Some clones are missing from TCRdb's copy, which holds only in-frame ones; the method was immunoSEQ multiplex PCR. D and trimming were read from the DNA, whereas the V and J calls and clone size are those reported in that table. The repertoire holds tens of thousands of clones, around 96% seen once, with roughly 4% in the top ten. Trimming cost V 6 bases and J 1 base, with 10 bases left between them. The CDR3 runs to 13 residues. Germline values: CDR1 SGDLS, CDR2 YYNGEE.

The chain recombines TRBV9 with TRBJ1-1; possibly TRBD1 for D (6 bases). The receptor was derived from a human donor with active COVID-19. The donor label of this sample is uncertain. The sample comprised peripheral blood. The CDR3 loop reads CASNRAGNTEAFF. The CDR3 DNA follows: TGTGCCAGCAACAGGGCGGGGAACACTGAAGCTTTCTTT.